This T cell receptor (beta chain) was captured in a study of blood T cells in healthy people across ages. Broader study findings: Per million T cells, TCR beta diversity dropped roughly linearly as age increased.

This clonotype was detected a few times. The antigen remains unidentified. The V end lost 4 bases, the J end lost 1 base, and 10 bases lay between the germline ends. CDR1 is SEHNR, CDR2 FQNEAQ, per germline (reference sequence). The CDR3 is 14 residues long. Primed by a sample-barcoded 5' primer and a J-beta primer mix, a second PCR proceeded for roughly 6 to 12 cycles. TCRdb called the 5' RACE reads again in MiXCR, with one record for every CDR3 protein. The sample has about 650,000 distinct CDR3 sequences, approximately 29% seen once. The sequence was obtained from a woman over 75 in good health. Specimen: blood. The genes are TRBV7-9 and TRBJ1-2; D is unresolved. CDR3 in amino acids: CASSSNSGNYGYTF. The CDR3 DNA reads as TGTGCCAGCAGCTCCAACAGCGGTAACTATGGCTACACCTTC.